These T cell receptor beta chains were read from a single sample in a study of patients and donors after allogeneic stem cell transplantation. From the RT-PCR reads, TCRdb called clonotypes with MiXCR, one entry per CDR3 protein. The sample yields roughly 940,000 distinct CDR3 sequences, around 17% seen once. Sequencing input: blood, either unsorted or a sorted T cell fraction (not recorded which). All receptors derive from a human donor who was either an allogeneic HSCT recipient or a stem cell or donor lymphocyte infusion donor (not recorded which). It is not recorded whose cells these are; they may come from a transplant donor. Each CDR3 is given with its conserved first and last residue. The order of the fields is clone size, J gene, D gene, V gene, CDR3 protein, CDR3 DNA. A D gene is named only where the DNA matches it firmly. A row's size may be missing; if present it is once, few, many or a size class.

>-|TRBJ2-2|-|TRBV18
CASSALGDTGELFF
TGTGCCAGCTCAGCACTTGGGGACACCGGGGAGCTGTTTTTT
>-|TRBJ2-7|TRBD2|TRBV20-1
CSANSGGGYEQYF
TGCAGTGCTAATAGCGGGGGAGGGTACGAGCAGTACTTC
>-|TRBJ2-3|TRBD1|TRBV20-1
CSARYRGQDTQYF
TGCAGTGCTAGATACAGGGGTCAAGATACGCAGTATTTT
>few|TRBJ2-1|TRBD1|TRBV11-2
CASSLGSTGGVQFF
TGTGCCAGCAGCTTAGGTTCGACAGGGGGAGTGCAGTTCTTC
>-|TRBJ1-2|TRBD1|TRBV6-1
CASLRTGDFPYGYTF
TGTGCCAGCTTAAGGACAGGGGATTTTCCCTATGGCTACACCTTC
>-|TRBJ2-1|TRBD2|TRBV12-3/TRBV12-4
CASSPRQGLLAGKRDEQFF
TGTGCCAGCAGTCCTCGACAGGGTTTACTAGCGGGAAAGAGGGATGAGCAGTTCTTC
>-|TRBJ2-5|-|TRBV13
CASSFGQLQETQYF
TGTGCCAGCAGCTTCGGACAGCTACAAGAGACCCAGTACTTC
>few|TRBJ1-2|-|TRBV12-3/TRBV12-4
CASSANSRTHGYTF
TGTGCCAGCAGTGCGAACAGCCGCACTCATGGCTACACCTTC
>-|TRBJ1-5|TRBD1|TRBV20-1
CSAGTGGDGIQPQHF
TGCAGTGCTGGGACAGGGGGCGATGGGATTCAGCCCCAGCATTTT
>-|TRBJ2-5|-|TRBV6-5
CASSSVVRETQYF
TGTGCCAGCAGTTCAGTCGTCCGGGAGACCCAGTACTTC
>few|TRBJ1-2|-|TRBV5-1
CASSLGQGMVGYTF
TGCGCCAGCAGCTTGGGTCAGGGGATGGTCGGCTACACCTTC
>-|TRBJ2-3|-|TRBV20-1
CSASRDSPGTDTQYF
TGCAGTGCTTCACGGGACTCCCCTGGCACAGATACGCAGTATTTT
>few|TRBJ2-3|TRBD1|TRBV18
CASSPLQGLSDTQYF
TGTGCCAGCTCCCCCTTACAGGGGCTCTCAGATACGCAGTATTTT
>many|TRBJ2-6|-|TRBV3-1
CASSPPWGPGFLSGANVLTF
TGTGCCAGCAGCCCGCCCTGGGGGCCAGGGTTTCTCTCTGGGGCCAACGTCCTGACTTTC
>-|TRBJ2-3|TRBD1|TRBV12-3/TRBV12-4
CASSLEGASPEDTQYF
TGTGCCAGCAGTTTAGAGGGGGCATCACCCGAAGATACGCAGTATTTT
>few|TRBJ2-5|-|TRBV27
CASSSGQFGETQYF
TGTGCCAGCAGTTCGGGCCAGTTTGGTGAGACCCAGTACTTC
>-|TRBJ2-2|TRBD1|TRBV29-1
CSAIRGSGELFF
TGCAGCGCCATCAGGGGGTCCGGGGAGCTGTTTTTT
>many|TRBJ2-4|-|TRBV12-3/TRBV12-4
CASRVSAKNIQYF
TGTGCCAGCAGGGTATCGGCCAAAAACATTCAGTACTTC
>-|TRBJ1-2|-|TRBV7-2
CASSLFGGNKYGYTF
TGTGCCAGCAGCTTATTCGGGGGAAATAAGTATGGCTACACCTTC
>few|TRBJ2-5|TRBD1|TRBV12-3/TRBV12-4
CASRPGQKQETQYF
TGTGCCAGCAGACCGGGACAGAAACAAGAGACCCAGTACTTC
>-|TRBJ2-1|TRBD1|TRBV4-1
CASSQDSGTGGYNEQFF
TGCGCCAGCAGCCAAGATTCTGGGACAGGGGGTTACAATGAGCAGTTCTTC
>-|TRBJ1-2|-|TRBV12-3/TRBV12-4
CASTTGGRGGYGYTF
TGTGCCAGCACCACCGGGGGCCGGGGGGGATATGGCTACACCTTC
>many|TRBJ2-1|TRBD1|TRBV10-3
CAIGGTGLSYNEQFF
TGTGCCATCGGGGGGACAGGACTCTCCTACAATGAGCAGTTCTTC
>-|TRBJ1-1|-|TRBV6-2/TRBV6-3
CASSSGGVTFF
TGTGCCAGCAGCTCCGGTGGGGTGACTTTCTTT
>few|TRBJ2-1|TRBD2|TRBV24-1
CATSDPTSGRVRNEQFF
TGTGCCACCAGTGACCCAACTAGCGGGAGGGTCCGTAATGAGCAGTTCTTC
>-|TRBJ1-2|-|TRBV20-1
CSASDGANYGYTF
TGCAGTGCCAGCGACGGAGCTAACTATGGCTACACCTTC
>few|TRBJ2-3|-|TRBV5-1
CASSFPEGTDTQYF
TGCGCCAGCAGCTTTCCGGAGGGAACAGATACGCAGTATTTT
>-|TRBJ2-3|TRBD2|TRBV5-4
CASSLAGGGTATDTQYF
TGTGCCAGCAGCTTGGCGGGGGGTGGTACGGCCACAGATACGCAGTATTTT
>few|TRBJ1-6|TRBD1|TRBV7-9
CASSLKRGQGSPLHF
TGTGCCAGCAGCTTAAAAAGGGGGCAGGGTTCACCCCTCCACTTT
>-|TRBJ2-3|-|TRBV15
CATSRKGFPTDTQYF
TGTGCCACCAGCAGGAAGGGGTTTCCCACAGATACGCAGTATTTT
>few|TRBJ2-3|TRBD2|TRBV12-5
CASGLNILAGVEVTDTQYF
TGTGCTAGTGGTTTGAACATCCTAGCGGGAGTGGAGGTCACAGATACGCAGTATTTT
>-|TRBJ2-3|-|TRBV5-6
CASSAQFKRADTQYF
TGTGCCAGCAGCGCCCAGTTCAAGAGAGCAGATACGCAGTATTTT
>-|TRBJ2-5|-|TRBV3-1
CASSQGSEGRETQYF
TGTGCCAGCAGCCAAGGTTCCGAGGGCCGAGAGACCCAGTACTTC
>-|TRBJ2-3|TRBD1|TRBV24-1
CATSEFLGTGNTDTQYF
TGTGCCACCAGTGAATTCCTCGGGACAGGAAACACAGATACGCAGTATTTT
>few|TRBJ1-1|-|TRBV9
CASSVRDGNFEAFF
TGTGCCAGCAGCGTCCGGGACGGAAATTTCGAAGCTTTCTTT
>-|TRBJ2-1|TRBD2|TRBV9
CASSITGTTEQFF
TGTGCCAGCAGCATAACCGGGACTACGGAGCAGTTCTTC
>few|TRBJ2-5|TRBD2|TRBV4-2
CASSQESLAGVETQYF
TGTGCCAGCAGCCAAGAATCACTAGCGGGGGTGGAGACCCAGTACTTC
>-|TRBJ2-1|-|TRBV3-1
CASQGSRVRGEQFF
TGTGCCAGTCAGGGGTCTAGGGTTAGGGGTGAGCAGTTCTTC
>-|TRBJ2-7|-|TRBV20-1
CSAPGTRPTSEQYF
TGCAGTGCGCCCGGGACAAGGCCCACCTCAGAGCAGTACTTC
>few|TRBJ1-2|TRBD1|TRBV27
CASSSGTAGSGGYTF
TGTGCCAGCAGCTCCGGGACAGCCGGCTCGGGAGGCTACACCTTC
>few|TRBJ1-3|-|TRBV20-1
CSAGGVGAGNTIYF
TGCAGTGCTGGGGGGGTGGGGGCCGGAAACACCATATATTTT
>-|TRBJ2-3|TRBD1|TRBV6-2/TRBV6-3
CASSYSGNRGQDTQYF
TGTGCCAGCAGTTACTCCGGAAACAGGGGGCAAGATACGCAGTATTTT
>few|TRBJ2-3|TRBD2|TRBV6-2/TRBV6-3
CASSRGQTSGLAGHTQYF
TGTGCCAGCAGCCGAGGCCAAACTAGCGGGCTAGCGGGGCATACGCAGTATTTT
>-|TRBJ2-5|-|TRBV7-8
CASSLLTNLGTQYF
TGTGCCAGCAGCCTCCTGACTAATCTGGGGACCCAGTACTTC
>few|TRBJ1-2|TRBD1|TRBV4-2
CASSQDRGYRGYTF
TGTGCCAGCAGCCAAGACAGGGGGTATCGTGGCTACACCTTC
>few|TRBJ2-1|TRBD1|TRBV20-1
CSARHLTGTGGYNEQFF
TGCAGTGCTAGACATCTCACCGGGACAGGGGGATACAATGAGCAGTTCTTC
>-|TRBJ2-5|-|TRBV27
CASSKRGGYETQYF
TGTGCCAGCAGCAAGCGAGGAGGTTATGAGACCCAGTACTTC
>few|TRBJ2-7|TRBD1|TRBV20-1
CSARVDRAHEQYF
TGCAGTGCCCGCGTGGACAGGGCCCACGAGCAGTACTTC
>few|TRBJ2-2|-|TRBV5-1
CASSVGAYTGELFF
TGCGCCAGCAGCGTGGGGGCCTACACCGGGGAGCTGTTTTTT
>few|TRBJ2-1|-|TRBV4-3
CASSQVVNARGPYNEQFF
TGCGCCAGCAGCCAAGTAGTGAACGCGCGGGGGCCCTACAATGAGCAGTTCTTC
>few|TRBJ2-7|TRBD2|TRBV12-3/TRBV12-4
CASSLTSYDEQYF
TGTGCCAGCAGCCTGACTAGCTACGACGAGCAGTACTTC
>few|TRBJ2-7|TRBD2|TRBV5-1
CASSPRTSGGIHEQYF
TGCGCCAGCAGCCCTAGGACTAGCGGGGGAATCCACGAGCAGTACTTC
>few|TRBJ2-3|TRBD2|TRBV20-1
CSALAGGPTDTQYF
TGCAGTGCTTTAGCGGGAGGGCCCACAGATACGCAGTATTTT